This TCR beta chain was recovered during a study of cytomegalovirus exposure and HLA in healthy donors. Study-wide results and caveats: Confirmation was obtained in vitro that a few CMV-associated chains are specific for CMV antigens. For cytomegalovirus status, the classifier reportedly gave diagnoses with high specificity and sensitivity.

A note on this clone: Its specificity is not known.

The data were produced by immunoSEQ multiplex PCR, yet TCRdb's version contains in-frame clones alone and is incomplete. The data contain roughly 100,000 clones, 88% of them seen just once; the ten biggest clones take up less than 2%. CDR3 size: 14 residues. The V gene lost 4 bases and the J gene lost 1 base, with 11 bases spanning the gap. In germline, CDR1 is SGHNT, CDR2 YYREEE (reference sequence). This rearrangement joins TRBV5-4 to TRBJ2-5, with a tentative D call TRBD1 (5 bases). The receptor was derived from a young woman in good health and CMV-seropositive. The source material was PBMCs. The CDR3 spells CASSRPGSQETQYF. Written as DNA, the CDR3 is TGTGCCAGCAGCCGCCCAGGGTCCCAAGAGACCCAGTACTTC.